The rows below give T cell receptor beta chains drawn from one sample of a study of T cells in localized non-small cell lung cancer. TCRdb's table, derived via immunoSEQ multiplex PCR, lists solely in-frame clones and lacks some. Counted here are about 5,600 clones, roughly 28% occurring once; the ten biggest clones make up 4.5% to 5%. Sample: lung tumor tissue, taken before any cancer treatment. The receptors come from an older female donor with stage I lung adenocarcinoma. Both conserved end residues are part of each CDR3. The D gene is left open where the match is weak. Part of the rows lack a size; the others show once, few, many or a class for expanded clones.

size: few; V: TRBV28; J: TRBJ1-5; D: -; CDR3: CATKSAVGVNQPQHF; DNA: TGTGCCACCAAATCAGCTGTGGGGGTGAATCAGCCCCAGCATTTT
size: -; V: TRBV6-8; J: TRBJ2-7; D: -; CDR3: CATEDVNTYEQYF; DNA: TGTGCCACCGAGGACGTCAACACCTACGAGCAGTACTTC
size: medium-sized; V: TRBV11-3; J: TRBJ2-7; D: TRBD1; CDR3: CASSQTGGGSYEQYF; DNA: TGTGCCAGCAGCCAAACAGGGGGCGGGTCCTACGAGCAGTACTTC
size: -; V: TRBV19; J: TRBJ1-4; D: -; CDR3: CASSANRADEKLFF; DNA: TGTGCCAGTAGTGCCAATAGAGCGGACGAAAAACTGTTTTTT
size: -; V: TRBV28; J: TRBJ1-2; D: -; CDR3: CASSLSQRGYTF; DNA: TGTGCCAGCAGTTTGTCACAAAGGGGCTACACCTTC
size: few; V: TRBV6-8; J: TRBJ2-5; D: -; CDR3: CASSDYRGPGETQYF; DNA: TGTGCCAGCAGTGATTACCGGGGGCCAGGGGAGACCCAGTACTTC
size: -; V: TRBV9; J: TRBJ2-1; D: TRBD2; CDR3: CASSVGSGGGEQFF; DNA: TGTGCCAGCAGCGTAGGTAGCGGGGGAGGCGAGCAGTTCTTC
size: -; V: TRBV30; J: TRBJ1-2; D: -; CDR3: CAWSVPNYGYTF; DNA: TGTGCCTGGAGTGTCCCGAACTATGGCTACACCTTC
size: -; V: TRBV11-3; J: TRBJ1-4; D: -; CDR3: CASSTQQGGGEKLFF; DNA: TGTGCCAGCAGTACCCAACAGGGTGGGGGTGAAAAACTGTTTTTT
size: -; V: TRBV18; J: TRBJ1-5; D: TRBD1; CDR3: CASSPSDRVANQPQHF; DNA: TGTGCCAGCTCACCCTCGGACAGGGTTGCCAATCAGCCCCAGCATTTT
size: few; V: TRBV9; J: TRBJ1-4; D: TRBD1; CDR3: CASRADRVVEKLFF; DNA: TGTGCCAGCAGGGCTGACAGGGTAGTTGAAAAACTGTTTTTT
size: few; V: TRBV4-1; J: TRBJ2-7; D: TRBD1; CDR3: CASSPVNRGIPYEQYF; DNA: TGCGCCAGCAGCCCGGTAAACAGGGGAATACCCTACGAGCAGTACTTC
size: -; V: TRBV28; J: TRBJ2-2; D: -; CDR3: CASSSRPTGELFF; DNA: TGTGCCAGCAGTTCCCGACCCACCGGGGAGCTGTTTTTT
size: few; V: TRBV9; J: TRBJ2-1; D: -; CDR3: CASKRDGLYNEQFF; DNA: TGTGCCAGTAAACGGGACGGCCTCTACAATGAGCAGTTCTTC
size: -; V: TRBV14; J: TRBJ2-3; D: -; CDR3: CASSDPRADTQYF; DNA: TGTGCCAGCAGTGACCCCAGGGCAGATACGCAGTATTTT
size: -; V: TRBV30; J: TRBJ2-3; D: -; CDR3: CAWSVPGSGDTQYF; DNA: TGTGCCTGGAGTGTACCCGGGAGTGGCGATACGCAGTATTTT
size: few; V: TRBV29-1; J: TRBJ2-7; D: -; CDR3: CSVEEGPVTGYEQYF; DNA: TGCAGCGTTGAAGAGGGGCCTGTGACCGGCTACGAGCAGTACTTC
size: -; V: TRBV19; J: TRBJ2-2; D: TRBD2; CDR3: CASSTGGVSAGELFF; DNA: TGTGCCAGTAGTACTGGGGGGGTATCGGCCGGGGAGCTGTTTTTT
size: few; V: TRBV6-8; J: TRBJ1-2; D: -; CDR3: CASSLVSGDYGYTF; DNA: TGTGCCAGCAGTTTAGTATCGGGGGACTATGGCTACACCTTC
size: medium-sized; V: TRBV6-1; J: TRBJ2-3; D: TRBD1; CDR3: CASSEETGGTDTQYF; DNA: TGTGCCAGCAGTGAAGAGACAGGGGGCACAGATACGCAGTATTTT
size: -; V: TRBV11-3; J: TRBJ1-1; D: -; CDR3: CASSNSEVATEAFF; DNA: TGTGCCAGCAGCAACTCCGAGGTGGCCACTGAAGCTTTCTTT
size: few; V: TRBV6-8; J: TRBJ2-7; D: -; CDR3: CASSPRGGGPYEQYF; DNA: TGTGCCAGCAGTCCCCGAGGAGGGGGCCCGTACGAGCAGTACTTC
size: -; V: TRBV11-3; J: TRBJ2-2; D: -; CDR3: CASSAWRETGELFF; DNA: TGTGCCAGCAGCGCGTGGAGGGAAACCGGGGAGCTGTTTTTT
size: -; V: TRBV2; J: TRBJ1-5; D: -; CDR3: CASTRYSNQPQHF; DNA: TGTGCCAGCACACGTTATAGCAATCAGCCCCAGCATTTT
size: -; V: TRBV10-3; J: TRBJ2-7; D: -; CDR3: CAISEIGYEQYF; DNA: TGTGCCATCAGTGAGATAGGCTACGAGCAGTACTTC
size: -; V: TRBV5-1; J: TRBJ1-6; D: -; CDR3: CASSLVLRTLSSYNSPLHF; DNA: TGCGCCAGCAGCTTGGTCCTGCGTACCCTGAGCTCCTATAATTCACCCCTCCACTTT
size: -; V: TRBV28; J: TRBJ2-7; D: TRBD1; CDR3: CASTFGQGLSYEQYF; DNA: TGTGCCAGCACCTTTGGACAGGGGCTCTCCTACGAGCAGTACTTC
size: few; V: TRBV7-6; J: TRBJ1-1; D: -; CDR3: CASSHPAGTRNTEAFF; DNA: TGTGCCAGCAGCCATCCTGCCGGGACAAGGAACACTGAAGCTTTCTTT
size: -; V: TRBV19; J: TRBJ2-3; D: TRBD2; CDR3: CASSHQLAGGSDTQYF; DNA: TGTGCCAGTAGTCACCAACTAGCGGGGGGGTCAGATACGCAGTATTTT
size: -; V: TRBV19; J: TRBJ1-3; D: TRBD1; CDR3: CASSLPGTGVYTIYF; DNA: TGTGCCAGTAGTCTGCCCGGGACAGGGGTATACACCATATATTTT
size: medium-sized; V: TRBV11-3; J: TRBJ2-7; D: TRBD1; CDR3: CASSSGTGAYEQYF; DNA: TGTGCCAGCAGCTCCGGGACAGGGGCCTACGAGCAGTACTTC
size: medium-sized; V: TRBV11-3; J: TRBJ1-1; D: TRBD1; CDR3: CASSLGDRGWAEAFF; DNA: TGTGCCAGCAGCTTGGGAGACAGGGGCTGGGCTGAAGCTTTCTTT
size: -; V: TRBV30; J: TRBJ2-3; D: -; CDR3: CAWSGHRDTQYF; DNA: TGTGCCTGGAGTGGCCACAGAGATACGCAGTATTTT
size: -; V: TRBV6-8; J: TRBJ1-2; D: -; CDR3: CASSWDGVGYTF; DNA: TGTGCCAGCAGCTGGGATGGGGTTGGCTACACCTTC
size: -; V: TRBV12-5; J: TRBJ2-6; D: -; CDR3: CASIPNRVGSGANVLTF; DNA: TGTGCCAGCATCCCTAACAGGGTTGGCTCTGGGGCCAACGTCCTGACTTTC
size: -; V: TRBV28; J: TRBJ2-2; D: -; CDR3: CASSFPSGTPNTGELFF; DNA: TGTGCCAGCAGTTTCCCCTCCGGGACTCCCAACACCGGGGAGCTGTTTTTT
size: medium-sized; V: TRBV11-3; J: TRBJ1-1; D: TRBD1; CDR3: CASSLEAHRGDNTEAFF; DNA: TGTGCCAGCAGCTTAGAGGCTCACAGGGGAGATAACACTGAAGCTTTCTTT
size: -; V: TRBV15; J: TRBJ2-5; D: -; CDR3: CATSRVLVAEQETQYF; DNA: TGTGCCACCAGCAGAGTTTTAGTAGCGGAGCAAGAGACCCAGTACTTC
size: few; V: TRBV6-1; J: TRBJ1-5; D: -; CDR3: CASSEGRTRLSNQPQHF; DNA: TGTGCCAGCAGTGAAGGCCGGACACGACTTAGCAATCAGCCCCAGCATTTT
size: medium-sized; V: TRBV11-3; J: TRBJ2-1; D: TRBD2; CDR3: CASIESGGGYNEQFF; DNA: TGTGCCAGCATCGAATCGGGGGGAGGTTACAATGAGCAGTTCTTC